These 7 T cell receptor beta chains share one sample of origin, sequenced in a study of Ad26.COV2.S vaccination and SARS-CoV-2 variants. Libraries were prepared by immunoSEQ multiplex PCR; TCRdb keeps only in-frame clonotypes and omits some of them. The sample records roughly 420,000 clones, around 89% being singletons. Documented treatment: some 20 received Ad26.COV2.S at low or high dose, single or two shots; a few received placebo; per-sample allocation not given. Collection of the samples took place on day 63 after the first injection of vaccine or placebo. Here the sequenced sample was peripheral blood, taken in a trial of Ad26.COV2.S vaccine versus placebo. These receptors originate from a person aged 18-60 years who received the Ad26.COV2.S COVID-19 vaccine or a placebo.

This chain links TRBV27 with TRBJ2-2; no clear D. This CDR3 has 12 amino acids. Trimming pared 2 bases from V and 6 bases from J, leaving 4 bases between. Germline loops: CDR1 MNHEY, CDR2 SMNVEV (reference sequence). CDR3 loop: CASSLRSGELFF. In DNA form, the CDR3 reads TGTGCCAGCAGTTTAAGGTCCGGGGAGCTGTTTTTT.

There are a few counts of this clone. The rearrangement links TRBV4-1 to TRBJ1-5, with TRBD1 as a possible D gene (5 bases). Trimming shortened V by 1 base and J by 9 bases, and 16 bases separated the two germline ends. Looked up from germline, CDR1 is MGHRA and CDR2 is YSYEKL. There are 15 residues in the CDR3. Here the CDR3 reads CASSQVPGLGRPQHF. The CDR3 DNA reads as TGCGCCAGCAGCCAAGTGCCGGGATTGGGGCGGCCCCAGCATTTT.

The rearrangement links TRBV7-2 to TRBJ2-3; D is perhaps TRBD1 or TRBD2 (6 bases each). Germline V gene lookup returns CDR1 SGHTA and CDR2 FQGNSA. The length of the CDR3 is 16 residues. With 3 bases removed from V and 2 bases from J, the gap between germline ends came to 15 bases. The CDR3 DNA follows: TGTGCCAGCAGCTTGAAGGGGGGATGGGACACAGATACGCAGTATTTT. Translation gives CASSLKGGWDTDTQYF.

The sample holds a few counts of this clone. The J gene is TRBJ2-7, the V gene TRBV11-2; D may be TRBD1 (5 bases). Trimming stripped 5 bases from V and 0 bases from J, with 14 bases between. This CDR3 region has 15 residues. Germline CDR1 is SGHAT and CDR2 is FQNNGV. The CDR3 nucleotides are TGTGCCAGCAGCGACCGCAGGGTGGGCTCCTACGAGCAGTACTTC. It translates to CASSDRRVGSYEQYF.

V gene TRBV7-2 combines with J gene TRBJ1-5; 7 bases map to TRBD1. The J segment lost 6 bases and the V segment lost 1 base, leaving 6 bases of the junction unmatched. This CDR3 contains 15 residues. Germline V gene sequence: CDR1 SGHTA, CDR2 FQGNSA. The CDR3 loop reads CASSLGQGGIQPQHF. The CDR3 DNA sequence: TGTGCCAGCAGCTTAGGGCAGGGGGGGATTCAGCCCCAGCATTTT.

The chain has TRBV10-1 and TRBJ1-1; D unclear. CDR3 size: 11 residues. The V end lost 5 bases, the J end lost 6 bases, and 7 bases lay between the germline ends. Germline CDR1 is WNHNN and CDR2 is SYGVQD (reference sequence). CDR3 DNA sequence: TGCGCCAGCAGTACCGGGTCTGAAGCTTTCTTT. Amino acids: CASSTGSEAFF.

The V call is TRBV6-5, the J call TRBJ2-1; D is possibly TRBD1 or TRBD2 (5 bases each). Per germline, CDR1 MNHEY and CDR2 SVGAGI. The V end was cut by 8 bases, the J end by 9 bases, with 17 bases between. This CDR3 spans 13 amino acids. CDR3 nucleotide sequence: TGTGCCAGCTCTTTGGGGGTATGGTTTGAGCAGTTCTTC. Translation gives CASSLGVWFEQFF.